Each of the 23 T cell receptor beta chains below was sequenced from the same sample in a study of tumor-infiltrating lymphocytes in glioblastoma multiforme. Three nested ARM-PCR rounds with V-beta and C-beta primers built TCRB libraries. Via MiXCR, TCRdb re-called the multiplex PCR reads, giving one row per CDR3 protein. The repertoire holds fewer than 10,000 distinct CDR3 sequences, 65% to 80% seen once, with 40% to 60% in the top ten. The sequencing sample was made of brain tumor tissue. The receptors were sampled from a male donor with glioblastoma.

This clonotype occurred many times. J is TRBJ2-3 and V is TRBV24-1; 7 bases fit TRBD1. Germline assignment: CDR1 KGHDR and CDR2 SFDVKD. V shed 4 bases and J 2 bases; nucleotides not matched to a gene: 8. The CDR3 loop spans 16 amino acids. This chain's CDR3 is CATSDSRGGITDTQYF. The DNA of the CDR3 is TGTGCCACCAGTGACTCCAGAGGGGGCATCACAGATACGCAGTATTTT.

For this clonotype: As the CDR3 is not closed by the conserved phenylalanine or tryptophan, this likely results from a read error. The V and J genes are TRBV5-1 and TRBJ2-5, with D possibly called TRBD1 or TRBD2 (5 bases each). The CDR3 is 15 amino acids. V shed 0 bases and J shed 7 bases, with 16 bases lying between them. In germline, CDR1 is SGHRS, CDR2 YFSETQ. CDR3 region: CASSLVGRQVVTQYL. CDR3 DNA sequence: TGCGCCAGCAGCTTGGTGGGACGGCAGGTTGTGACCCAGTACCTC.

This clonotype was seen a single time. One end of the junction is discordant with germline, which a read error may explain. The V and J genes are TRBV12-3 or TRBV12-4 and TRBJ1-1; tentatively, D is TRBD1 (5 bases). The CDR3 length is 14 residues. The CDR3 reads CASSPSIRGTEAFF. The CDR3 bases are TGTGCCAGTAGTCCCTCAATTCGGGGCACTGAAGCTTTCTTC.

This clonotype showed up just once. The CDR3 is CASSATGLGTAYEQYF. The CDR3 DNA sequence: TGTGCCAGCAGCGCGACGGGGCTCGGGACCGCCTACGAGCAGTACTTC. This chain uses TRBV7-8 with TRBJ2-7, with D perhaps being TRBD1 or TRBD2 (5 bases each). Germline V gives CDR1 SGHVS, CDR2 FQNEAQ. CDR3 size: 16 residues. Between the trimmed V and J ends, which lost 5 bases and 2 bases, there was a span of 19 bases.

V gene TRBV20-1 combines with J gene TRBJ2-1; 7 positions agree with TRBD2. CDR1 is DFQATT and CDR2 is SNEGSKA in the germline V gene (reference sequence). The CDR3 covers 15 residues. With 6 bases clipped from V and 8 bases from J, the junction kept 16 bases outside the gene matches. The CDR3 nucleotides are TGCAGTGCAGGAGCCTCCGGGACTACCAACGATGAGCAGTTCTTC. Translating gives CSAGASGTTNDEQFF.

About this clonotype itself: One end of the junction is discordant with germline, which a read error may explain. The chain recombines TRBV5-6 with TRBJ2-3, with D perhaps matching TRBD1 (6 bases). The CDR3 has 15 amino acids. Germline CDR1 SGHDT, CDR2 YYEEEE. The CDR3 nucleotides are TGTGCCAGCAGCTTGTACTTTGGGGGCACAGATAAGCAGTATTTT. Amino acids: CASSLYFGGTDKQYF.

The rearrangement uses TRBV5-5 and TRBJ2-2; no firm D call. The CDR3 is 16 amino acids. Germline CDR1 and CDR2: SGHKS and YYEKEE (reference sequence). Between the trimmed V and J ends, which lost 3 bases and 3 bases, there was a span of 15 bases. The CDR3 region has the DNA TGTGCCAGCAGCTCCTTGATCCCGGGCGACACCGGGGAGCTGTTTTTT. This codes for CASSSLIPGDTGELFF.

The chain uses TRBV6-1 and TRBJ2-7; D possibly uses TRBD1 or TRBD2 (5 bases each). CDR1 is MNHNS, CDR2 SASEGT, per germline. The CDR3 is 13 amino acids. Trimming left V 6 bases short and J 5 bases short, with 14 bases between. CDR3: CASRVAGRHEQYF. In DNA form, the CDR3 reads TGTGCCAGCAGGGTGGCAGGGAGACACGAGCAGTACTTC.

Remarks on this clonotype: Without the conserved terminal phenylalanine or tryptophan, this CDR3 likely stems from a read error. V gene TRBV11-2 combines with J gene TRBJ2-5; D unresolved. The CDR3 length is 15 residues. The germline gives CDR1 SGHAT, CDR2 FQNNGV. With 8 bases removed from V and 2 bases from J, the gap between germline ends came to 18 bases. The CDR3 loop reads CASVLVVGLQETQYL. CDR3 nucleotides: TGTGCCAGCGTCTTAGTAGTGGGCTTGCAAGAGACCCAGTACTTA.

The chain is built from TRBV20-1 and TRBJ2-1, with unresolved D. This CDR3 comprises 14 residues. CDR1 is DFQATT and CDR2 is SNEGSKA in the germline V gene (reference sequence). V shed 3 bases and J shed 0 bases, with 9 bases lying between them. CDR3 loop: CSARHMGSYNEQFF. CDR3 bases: TGCAGTGCTAGGCATATGGGCTCCTACAATGAGCAGTTCTTC.

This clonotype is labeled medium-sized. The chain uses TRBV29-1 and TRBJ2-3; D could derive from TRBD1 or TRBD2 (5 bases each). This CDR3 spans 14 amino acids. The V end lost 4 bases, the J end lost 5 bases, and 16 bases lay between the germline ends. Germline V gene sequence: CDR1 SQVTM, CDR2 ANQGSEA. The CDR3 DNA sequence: TGCAGCGTTGGCTCGGGGCACCGGCGAGATACGCAGTATTTT. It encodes CSVGSGHRRDTQYF.

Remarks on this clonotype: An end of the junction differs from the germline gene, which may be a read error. The CDR3 region is CASSSLTGAADTQYF. The DNA for the CDR3 is TGTGCCAGCAGTTCGTTGACGGGAGCGGCGGATACGCAGTACTTT. This chain uses TRBV6-2 or TRBV6-3 with TRBJ2-3; TRBD2 is a possible D gene (6 bases). CDR1 is MNHEY and CDR2 is SVGEGT in the germline V gene. CDR3 length equals 15 residues.

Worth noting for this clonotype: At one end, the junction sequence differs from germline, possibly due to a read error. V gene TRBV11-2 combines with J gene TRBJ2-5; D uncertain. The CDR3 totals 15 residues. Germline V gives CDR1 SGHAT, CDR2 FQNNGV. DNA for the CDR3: TGTGCCGGCAGCTTAGTAGTGGGCTTGCAAGAGATCCAGCACTTC. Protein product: CAGSLVVGLQEIQHF.

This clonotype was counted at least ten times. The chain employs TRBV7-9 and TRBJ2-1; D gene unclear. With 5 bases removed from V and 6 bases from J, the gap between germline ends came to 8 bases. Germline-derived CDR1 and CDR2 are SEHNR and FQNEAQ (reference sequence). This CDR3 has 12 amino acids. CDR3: CASSPGPNEQFF. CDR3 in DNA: TGTGCCAGCAGCCCTGGACCCAATGAGCAGTTCTTC.

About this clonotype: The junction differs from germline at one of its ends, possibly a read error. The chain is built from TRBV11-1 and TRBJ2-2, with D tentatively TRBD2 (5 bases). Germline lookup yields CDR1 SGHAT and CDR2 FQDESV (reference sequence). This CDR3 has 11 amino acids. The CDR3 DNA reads TGTGTCAGCTGTGACACCGGGGAGATGTTTTTT. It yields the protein CVSCDTGEMFF.

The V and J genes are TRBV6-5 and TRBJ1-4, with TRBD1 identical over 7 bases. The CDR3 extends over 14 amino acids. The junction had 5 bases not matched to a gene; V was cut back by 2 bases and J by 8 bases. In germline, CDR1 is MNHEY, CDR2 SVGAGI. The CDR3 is CASSYNRGTEKLFF. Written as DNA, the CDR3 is TGTGCCAGCAGTTACAACAGGGGAACGGAAAAACTGTTTTTT.

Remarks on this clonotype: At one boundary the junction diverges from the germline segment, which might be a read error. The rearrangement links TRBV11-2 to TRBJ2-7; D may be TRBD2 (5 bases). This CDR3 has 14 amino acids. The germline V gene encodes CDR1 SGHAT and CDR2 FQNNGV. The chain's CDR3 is CASSRETGFYEHYF. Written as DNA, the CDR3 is TGTGCTAGCAGCCGAGAGACGGGATTCTACGAGCATTACTTC.

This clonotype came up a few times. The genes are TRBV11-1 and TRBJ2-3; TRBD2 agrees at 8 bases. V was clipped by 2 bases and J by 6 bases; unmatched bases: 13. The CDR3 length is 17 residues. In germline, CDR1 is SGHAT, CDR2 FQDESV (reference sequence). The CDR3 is CASSLWREDHQGDTQYF. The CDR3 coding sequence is TGTGCCAGCAGCTTATGGCGGGAGGACCACCAGGGGGATACGCAGTATTTT.

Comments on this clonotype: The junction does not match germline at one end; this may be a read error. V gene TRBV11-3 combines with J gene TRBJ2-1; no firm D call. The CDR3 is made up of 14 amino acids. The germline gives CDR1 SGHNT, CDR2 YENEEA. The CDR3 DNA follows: TGTGTCAGCAGCCCTCGGAACACCTACAATGAGCAGTTCTTC. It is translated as CVSSPRNTYNEQFF.

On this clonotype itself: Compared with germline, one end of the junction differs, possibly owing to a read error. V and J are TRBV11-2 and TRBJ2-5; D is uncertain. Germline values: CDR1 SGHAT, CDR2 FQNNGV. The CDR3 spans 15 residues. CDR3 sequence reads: CTSSLVVALQETQYF. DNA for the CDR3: TGTACCAGCAGCTTAGTAGTTGCCTTGCAAGAGACCCAGTACTTC. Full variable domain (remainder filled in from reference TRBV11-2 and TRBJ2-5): EAGVAQSPRYKIIEKRQSVAFWCNPISGHATLYWYQQILGQGPKLLIQFQNNGVVDDSQLPKDRFSAERLKGVDSTLKIQPAKLEDSAVYLCTSSLVVALQETQYFGPGTRLLVL.

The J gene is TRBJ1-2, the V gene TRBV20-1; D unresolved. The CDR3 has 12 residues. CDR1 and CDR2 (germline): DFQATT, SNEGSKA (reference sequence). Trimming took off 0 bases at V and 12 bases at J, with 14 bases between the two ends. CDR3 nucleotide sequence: TGCAGTGCTAGAGAAGGATTTGACGGCAACACCTTC. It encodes CSAREGFDGNTF.

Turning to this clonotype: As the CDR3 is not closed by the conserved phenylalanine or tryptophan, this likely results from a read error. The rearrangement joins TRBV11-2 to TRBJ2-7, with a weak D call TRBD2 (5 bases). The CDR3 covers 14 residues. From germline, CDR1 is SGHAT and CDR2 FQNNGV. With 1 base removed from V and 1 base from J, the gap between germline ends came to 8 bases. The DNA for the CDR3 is TGTGCCAGCAGCTTAGTTCCGGGATCCTACGAGCAGTACTTG. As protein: CASSLVPGSYEQYL.

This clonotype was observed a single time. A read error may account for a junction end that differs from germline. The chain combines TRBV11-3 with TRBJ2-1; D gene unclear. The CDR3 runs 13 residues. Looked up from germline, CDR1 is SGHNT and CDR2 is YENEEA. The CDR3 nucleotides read TGTGCCAGCGGCTTCGAAGGACCCAATGAGCAGTTCTTC. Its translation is CASGFEGPNEQFF.